Listed below are T cell receptor beta chains from one sample, sequenced in a study of blood T cell repertoires in COVID-19. Some clones are missing from TCRdb's copy, which holds only in-frame ones; the method was immunoSEQ multiplex PCR. Counted here are under 70,000 clones, around four fifths occurring once; the ten biggest clones make up over 10%. Sequenced material: peripheral blood. These receptors originate from a woman older than 75 with acute or convalescent COVID-19. Both conserved end residues are part of each CDR3. A D gene is named only where the DNA matches it firmly. Some rows mark clone size as missing; the rest say once, few, many or name a class of expanded clone.

DNA: TGTGCCAGCAGCTTAGCTGGACAGGGGGGGTACGAGCAGTACTTC
CDR3: CASSLAGQGGYEQYF
V: TRBV7-8
D: TRBD1
J: TRBJ2-7
size: few
length: 15

DNA: TGTGCCAGCAGCTTAGACCCCGGGGACACTGAAGCTTTCTTT
CDR3: CASSLDPGDTEAFF
V: TRBV7-9
D: -
J: TRBJ1-1
size: -
length: 14

DNA: TGTGCCAGCAGTCCCCCTCCTGAAGCTTTCTTT
CDR3: CASSPPPEAFF
V: TRBV12-3/TRBV12-4
D: -
J: TRBJ1-1
size: few
length: 11

DNA: TGTGCCAGCAGTGAAGCCAGGCCTCTCACCTTC
CDR3: CASSEARPLTF
V: TRBV6-1
D: -
J: TRBJ1-2
size: once
length: 11

DNA: TGCGCCAGCAGCTTGGGGAAAACGGGACAGGGTATCCCCCCATCTGAAGCTTTCTTT
CDR3: CASSLGKTGQGIPPSEAFF
V: TRBV5-1
D: TRBD1
J: TRBJ1-1
size: -
length: 19

DNA: TGTGCCAGCACCATACAGGGGCCCTCCTACAATGAGCAGTTCTTC
CDR3: CASTIQGPSYNEQFF
V: TRBV27
D: TRBD1
J: TRBJ2-1
size: few
length: 15

DNA: TGTGCCAGCAGCTTGGCCGGGACAAGTCAAAATGGCTACACCTTC
CDR3: CASSLAGTSQNGYTF
V: TRBV7-9
D: -
J: TRBJ1-2
size: few
length: 15

DNA: TGCGCCAGCAGCCATCGAGGTAGCGGGAGCACCTACGAGCAGTACTTC
CDR3: CASSHRGSGSTYEQYF
V: TRBV5-1
D: TRBD2
J: TRBJ2-7
size: -
length: 16

DNA: TGTGCCAGTAGGACTAGCGGGGGAGCAGATACGCAGTATTTT
CDR3: CASRTSGGADTQYF
V: TRBV19
D: TRBD2
J: TRBJ2-3
size: -
length: 14

DNA: TGTGCCAGCAGCCTGGTCGGAGGGGCCGGGTGGAACGAGCAGTACTTC
CDR3: CASSLVGGAGWNEQYF
V: TRBV11-3
D: -
J: TRBJ2-7
size: -
length: 16

DNA: TGTGCCAGCACTATCGAGCGGGTCGCGGGGGACCTATACAATGAGCAGTTCTTC
CDR3: CASTIERVAGDLYNEQFF
V: TRBV18
D: TRBD2
J: TRBJ2-1
size: -
length: 18

DNA: TGTGCCAGCAGTGATCAAGGGGTTACCGGGGAGCTGTTTTTT
CDR3: CASSDQGVTGELFF
V: TRBV6-1
D: -
J: TRBJ2-2
size: -
length: 14

DNA: TGCGCCAGCAGCTTGTCCCTTAAACGGGCCAAAAACATTCAGTACTTC
CDR3: CASSLSLKRAKNIQYF
V: TRBV5-1
D: -
J: TRBJ2-4
size: -
length: 16

DNA: TGTGCCAGCAGTTTAAACAGGGATCAGCCCCAGCATTTT
CDR3: CASSLNRDQPQHF
V: TRBV27
D: -
J: TRBJ1-5
size: -
length: 13

DNA: TGTGCCAGCAGCGGCACCGGGACAGGGGCTTCACCCCTCCACTTT
CDR3: CASSGTGTGASPLHF
V: TRBV9
D: TRBD1
J: TRBJ1-6
size: -
length: 15

DNA: TGTGCCAGCAGCCGCACAGGGATGAGGTGGGGCTACACCTTC
CDR3: CASSRTGMRWGYTF
V: TRBV7-9
D: -
J: TRBJ1-2
size: -
length: 14

DNA: TGTGCCAGCAGCTCCAGCGGGGGGGTAAAGACCCAGTACTTC
CDR3: CASSSSGGVKTQYF
V: TRBV13
D: TRBD2
J: TRBJ2-5
size: -
length: 14

DNA: TGTGCCAGCAGCCAACCAACCCCAGGGGGTAGAACTGAAGCTTTCTTT
CDR3: CASSQPTPGGRTEAFF
V: TRBV3-1/TRBV3-2
D: TRBD1
J: TRBJ1-1
size: -
length: 16

DNA: TGTGCCAGCAGCGCCTACCTTGGTACAACTAATGAAAAACTGTTTTTT
CDR3: CASSAYLGTTNEKLFF
V: TRBV5-4
D: -
J: TRBJ1-4
size: -
length: 16

DNA: TGTGCCAGTAGTAGGACAGGGTATGGCAATCAGCCCCAGCATTTT
CDR3: CASSRTGYGNQPQHF
V: TRBV19
D: TRBD1
J: TRBJ1-5
size: -
length: 15

DNA: TGTGCCAGCTCCCTACTTGGACAGGGGGCGGCAGATACGCAGTATTTT
CDR3: CASSLLGQGAADTQYF
V: TRBV18
D: TRBD1
J: TRBJ2-3
size: -
length: 16

DNA: TGCGCCAGCAGCCAAGAGGGCCTCTACGAGCAGTACTTC
CDR3: CASSQEGLYEQYF
V: TRBV4-1
D: -
J: TRBJ2-7
size: once
length: 13

DNA: TGTGCCAGCAGTCCGGGACAGCGAAATTCACCCCTCCACTTT
CDR3: CASSPGQRNSPLHF
V: TRBV11-3
D: TRBD1
J: TRBJ1-6
size: -
length: 14

DNA: TGTGCCAGCAGTCTTGGACAGGGGTTCTACAATGAGCAGTTCTTC
CDR3: CASSLGQGFYNEQFF
V: TRBV2
D: TRBD1
J: TRBJ2-1
size: few
length: 15

DNA: TGTGCCAGCAGAGTAGGCCGGTCCGGGAACACCATATATTTT
CDR3: CASRVGRSGNTIYF
V: TRBV2
D: -
J: TRBJ1-3
size: -
length: 14

DNA: TGTGCCATCAGTGAGTCTCCGGGATACGAGCAGTACTTC
CDR3: CAISESPGYEQYF
V: TRBV10-3
D: -
J: TRBJ2-7
size: once
length: 13

DNA: TGTGCCAGCAGCCAAGGTGCCGGGAACACCGGGGAGCTGTTTTTT
CDR3: CASSQGAGNTGELFF
V: TRBV3-1/TRBV3-2
D: -
J: TRBJ2-2
size: -
length: 15

DNA: TGTGCCAGCAGCTTAGAACGCGATGAGCAGTTCTTC
CDR3: CASSLERDEQFF
V: TRBV11-3
D: -
J: TRBJ2-1
size: -
length: 12

DNA: TGTGCCAGCAGTGGGGTTGGAGGGGCTCAGCCCCAGCATTTT
CDR3: CASSGVGGAQPQHF
V: TRBV2
D: -
J: TRBJ1-5
size: few
length: 14